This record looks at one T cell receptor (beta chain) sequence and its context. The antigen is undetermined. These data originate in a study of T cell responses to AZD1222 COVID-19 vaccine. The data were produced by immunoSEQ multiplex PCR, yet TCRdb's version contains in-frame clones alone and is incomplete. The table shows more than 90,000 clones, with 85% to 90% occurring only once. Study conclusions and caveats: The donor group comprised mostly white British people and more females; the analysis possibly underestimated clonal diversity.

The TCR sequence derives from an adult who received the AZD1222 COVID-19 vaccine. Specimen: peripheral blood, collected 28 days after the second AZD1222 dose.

The CDR3 reads CASSVDSLYEQYF. The CDR3 bases are TGTGCCAGCAGCGTAGACTCTTTGTACGAGCAGTACTTC. V is TRBV9 and J is TRBJ2-7; D gene ambiguous. This CDR3 is 13 amino acids long. Germline V gene sequence: CDR1 SGDLS, CDR2 YYNGEE. V lost 0 bases, J lost 4 bases, and 8 bases lay in between.